A single T cell receptor (beta chain) is shown here with its context. The data are from a study of blood T cell repertoires in COVID-19. Study information: Donors in the United States, Italy and Spain gave samples during acute or convalescent COVID-19. Nucleic acid was either cDNA or gDNA, and it came from T cells, B-cell-depleted T cells, or PBMCs.

CDR3 length equals 14 residues. V lost 1 base and J lost 2, with 9 bases in between. Per the germline V gene, CDR1 is SGHVS and CDR2 is FQNEAQ. As handled by the study authors: Amplifying reference gene primers gave estimates of nucleated cell counts. Libraries were prepared by immunoSEQ multiplex PCR; TCRdb keeps only in-frame clonotypes and omits some of them. V, J and clone size reflect that table, while D and trimming were determined from the DNA. This table holds approximately 170,000 clones, roughly nine tenths found once. This TCR came from a man younger than 30 who had recovered from COVID-19. The specimen was peripheral blood. This chain links TRBV7-8 with TRBJ2-7; tentative D call: TRBD1 (6 bases). The CDR3 nucleotides are TGTGCCAGCAGCTTAGGAGGGGGTACCTACGAGCAGTACTTC. Translating it yields CASSLGGGTYEQYF.